The 25 T cell receptor beta chains in this list originate from one sample, sequenced in a study of CD8+ T cells in alopecia areata. RNA, once extracted, was reverse transcribed into cDNA for use as the sequencing template. The method was immunoSEQ multiplex PCR; TCRdb's version includes in-frame clones alone and lacks a portion of them. The table records 120,000 to 150,000 clones, roughly 82% of them present only once. Documented treatment: oral pan-JAK inhibitor, 5-10 mg twice daily. This sample comprised CD8+ T cells sorted from blood, obtained at week 4, from a patient treated with tofacitinib. The receptors were sampled from a human donor with alopecia areata.

The V and J genes are TRBV7-6 and TRBJ1-1; TRBD1 matches at 7 bases. This CDR3 comprises 15 residues. Germline loops: CDR1 SGHVS, CDR2 FNYEAQ. The ends lost 1 base at V and 2 bases at J; junction bases unmatched: 4. The CDR3 DNA follows: TGTGCCAGCAGCTTAGACAGGGGAAGCAACACTGAAGCTTTCTTT. Protein: CASSLDRGSNTEAFF.

This clone was seen only a few times. The gene calls are TRBV5-1 and TRBJ2-3; 9 nucleotides align to TRBD2. Per the germline V gene, CDR1 is SGHRS and CDR2 is YFSETQ. The CDR3 is 16 amino acids. V trimming: 0 bases; J trimming: 4 bases; junction bases outside the gene matches: 6. CDR3 nucleotide sequence: TGCGCCAGCAGCTTGGAGGGTAGCGGGGGTTCAGATACGCAGTATTTT. It translates to CASSLEGSGGSDTQYF.

This chain links TRBV13 with TRBJ1-4; D is unresolved. This CDR3 contains 16 residues. From germline, CDR1 is PRHDT and CDR2 FYEKMQ (reference sequence). Trimming took off 0 bases at V and 8 bases at J, with 16 bases between the two ends. The CDR3 DNA follows: TGTGCCAGCAGCTTAGGCCAGGTGGATCCTAGGGAAAAACTGTTTTTT. The encoded protein is CASSLGQVDPREKLFF.

V is TRBV4-1 and J is TRBJ1-5; 7 bases map to TRBD1. Germline assignment: CDR1 MGHRA and CDR2 YSYEKL. This CDR3 has 15 residues. After removal of 2 bases from V and 8 bases from J, the junction contained 9 bases not matched to a gene. The CDR3 sequence is CASSQSTGVGEPQHF. CDR3 in DNA: TGCGCCAGCAGCCAATCCACAGGGGTGGGGGAGCCCCAGCATTTT.

The chain carries TRBV29-1 and TRBJ2-5, with 9 bases that match TRBD2. The length of the CDR3 is 13 residues. V lost 6 bases to trimming and J lost 1 base; unmatched junction nucleotides: 3. Germline CDR1 reads SQVTM; CDR2 reads ANQGSEA. This chain's CDR3 is CSVLTSGQETQYF. CDR3 DNA: TGCAGCGTCTTGACTAGCGGCCAAGAGACCCAGTACTTC.

The gene calls are TRBV2 and TRBJ2-5; tentative D call: TRBD2 (5 bases). V lost 1 base, J lost 1 base, and 7 bases lay in between. The CDR3 loop spans 14 amino acids. The germline gives CDR1 SNHLY, CDR2 FYNNEI. CDR3 sequence (DNA): TGTGCCAGCAGTGAAGTTAGCGTCCAAGAGACCCAGTACTTC. Translating gives CASSEVSVQETQYF.

V is TRBV10-3 and J is TRBJ2-7; D is possibly TRBD1 (6 bases). CDR1 is ENHRY and CDR2 is SYGVKD in the germline V gene. This CDR3 has 16 residues. V lost 0 bases and J 0 bases, leaving 12 bases between the germline ends. CDR3 DNA: TGTGCCATCAGTGAGTCTCCGGACAGCCGCTCCTACGAGCAGTACTTC. Translation gives CAISESPDSRSYEQYF.

The gene calls are TRBV9 and TRBJ2-1; D gene uncertain. Trimming removed 0 bases at V and 5 bases at J, with 3 bases between. CDR1 and CDR2 from the germline V gene are SGDLS and YYNGEE. CDR3 length: 12 residues. The CDR3 DNA reads TGTGCCAGCAGCGTAGGGCACAATGAGCAGTTCTTC. It codes for CASSVGHNEQFF.

The J gene is TRBJ2-6, the V gene TRBV30; the D is unclear. The CDR3 sequence is 14 residues long. Deletions cut 4 bases from V and 4 bases from J, with 11 bases between. Germline V gene sequence: CDR1 GTSNPN, CDR2 SVGIG (reference sequence). This chain's CDR3 is CAWTKGSGANVLTF. The CDR3 DNA reads as TGTGCCTGGACGAAGGGTTCGGGGGCCAACGTCCTGACTTTC.

The V gene is TRBV4-1, the J gene TRBJ2-1; tentative D call: TRBD2 (6 bases). V gave up 1 base and J gave up 0 bases, with 7 bases separating them. The CDR3 totals 15 residues. Looked up from germline, CDR1 is MGHRA and CDR2 is YSYEKL. The CDR3 spells CASSQVGGSYNEQFF. The CDR3 nucleotides are TGCGCCAGCAGCCAAGTGGGGGGCTCCTACAATGAGCAGTTCTTC.

The rearrangement links TRBV7-9 to TRBJ2-7; a weak D match, TRBD1 (5 bases). Germline V CDR1 and CDR2: SEHNR, FQNEAQ (reference sequence). The CDR3 extends over 15 amino acids. The V end was cut by 4 bases, the J end by 1 base, with 14 bases between. DNA of the CDR3: TGTGCCAGCAGCTCTCAACACCGACAGTCCTACGAGCAGTACTTC. It specifies CASSSQHRQSYEQYF. The whole variable domain, remainder taken from reference TRBV7-9 and TRBJ2-7, is DTGVSQNPRHKITKRGQNVTFRCDPISEHNRLYWYRQTLGQGPEFLTYFQNEAQLEKSRLLSDRFSAERPKGSFSTLEIQRTEQGDSAMYLCASSSQHRQSYEQYFGPGTRLTVT.

The chain employs TRBV19 and TRBJ2-5; D is possibly TRBD1 (6 bases). The CDR3 totals 13 residues. The V gene lost 5 bases and the J gene lost 0 bases, with 7 bases spanning the gap. Germline V gives CDR1 LNHDA, CDR2 SQIVND (reference sequence). The CDR3 DNA reads TGTGCCAGTAGTGGACAGCACCAAGAGACCCAGTACTTC. This translates into CASSGQHQETQYF.

Here the CDR3 DNA reads TGTGCCACCAGCAGAGAGGGTAGCGGGGGGTACGAGCAGTACTTC. Translated, it gives CATSREGSGGYEQYF. The chain recombines TRBV15 with TRBJ2-7, with 10 bases matching TRBD2. Unmatched junction bases numbered 3, after V lost 0 bases and J lost 4 bases. The CDR3 runs to 15 residues. Per the germline V gene, CDR1 is LNHNV and CDR2 is YYDKDF (reference sequence).

In its sample, this clone was seen a few times. The rearrangement links TRBV29-1 to TRBJ1-6; a possible D gene is TRBD1 (6 bases). V lost 7 bases to trimming and J lost 6 bases, with 22 bases between them. There are 16 residues in the CDR3. Germline V lookup: CDR1 SQVTM, CDR2 ANQGSEA. This CDR3 reads CSAGSSWGAPNSPLHF. The CDR3 DNA is TGCAGCGCCGGTTCCTCATGGGGGGCTCCTAATTCACCCCTCCACTTT.

V gene TRBV27 combines with J gene TRBJ2-1, with 10 nucleotides matching TRBD2. The CDR3 runs to 15 residues. Trimming cost V 3 bases and J 10 bases; bases outside gene matches: 9. Germline CDR1 and CDR2: MNHEY and SMNVEV (reference sequence). CDR3 DNA sequence: TGTGCCAGCAGTTTCGACCAGCGGGGGGGCCAGGAGCAGTTCTTC. Its translation: CASSFDQRGGQEQFF.

The chain recombines TRBV15 with TRBJ1-6; D possibly corresponds to TRBD1 (5 bases). The CDR3 is made up of 13 amino acids. The V and J ends lost 1 base and 7 bases respectively, with 5 bases between them. Germline loops: CDR1 LNHNV, CDR2 YYDKDF (reference sequence). CDR3: CATSRGDNSPLHF. The CDR3 DNA is TGTGCCACCAGCAGAGGGGACAATTCACCCCTCCACTTT.

This rearrangement joins TRBV30 to TRBJ2-1, with D perhaps TRBD1 or TRBD2 (6 bases each). Germline V gives CDR1 GTSNPN, CDR2 SVGIG (reference sequence). The CDR3 runs 15 residues. V was pared by 2 bases and J by 1 base, with 12 bases between. The DNA for the CDR3 is TGTGCCTGGAGTCGGGGGCCACCTTCCTACAATGAGCAGTTCTTC. It translates to CAWSRGPPSYNEQFF.

The chain links TRBV14 to TRBJ2-5, with 9 bases lining up with TRBD1. CDR1 SGHDN and CDR2 FVKESK come from the germline V gene. Trimming cost V 0 bases and J 5 bases; bases outside gene matches: 10. This CDR3 has 17 amino acids. In DNA, the CDR3 is TGTGCCAGCAGCCAAGATTCCCGTGGGACAGGGTTGGAGACCCAGTACTTC. Protein sequence: CASSQDSRGTGLETQYF.

This clone showed up just once. This sequence joins TRBV27 and TRBJ2-3; no reliable D call. Germline V gene data show CDR1 as MNHEY and CDR2 as SMNVEV (reference sequence). The CDR3 runs 13 residues. V was cut by 4 bases and J by 5 bases, with 10 bases left in between. Here the CDR3 DNA reads TGTGCCAGCAGTTCCAAGGTAGTAGATACGCAGTATTTT. Amino acid sequence: CASSSKVVDTQYF.

This chain links TRBV5-1 with TRBJ2-6; either TRBD1 or TRBD2 may fit D (6 bases each). The germline V and J ends were trimmed by 4 bases and 0 bases, with 23 bases remaining between them. From germline, CDR1 is SGHRS and CDR2 YFSETQ. CDR3 size: 20 residues. Written as DNA, the CDR3 is TGCGCCAGCAGCCGCGAAAGGAACAGGGACTTTTTCTCTGGGGCCAACGTCCTGACTTTC. It yields the protein CASSRERNRDFFSGANVLTF.

The rearrangement links TRBV7-9 to TRBJ2-3; possible D gene TRBD2, 6 bases. CDR1 SEHNR and CDR2 FQNEAQ come from the germline V gene (reference sequence). The germline V and J ends were trimmed by 4 bases and 0 bases, with 14 bases remaining between them. There are 16 residues in the CDR3. The CDR3 loop is CASSSDGGTSTDTQYF. Here the CDR3 DNA reads TGTGCCAGCAGCTCCGACGGAGGGACCAGCACAGATACGCAGTATTTT.

This clone has just one count. The chain combines TRBV6-9 with TRBJ2-1; D gene uncertain. Per the germline V gene, CDR1 is MNHGY and CDR2 is SVAAGI. The V and J ends lost 0 bases and 8 bases respectively, with 5 bases between them. The CDR3 length is 12 residues. The CDR3 bases are TGTGCCAGCAGTTATTCGGCCTATGAGCAGTTCTTC. Translated: CASSYSAYEQFF.

The V call is TRBV11-2, the J call TRBJ2-3; TRBD2 matches at 9 bases. V trimming: 6 bases; J trimming: 1 base; junction bases outside the gene matches: 5. Germline CDR1 SGHAT, CDR2 FQNNGV. The CDR3 length is 15 residues. CDR3 in DNA: TGTGCCAGCAGAGGAACTAGCGGGCGCACAGATACGCAGTATTTT. Its protein product is CASRGTSGRTDTQYF. Full variable domain (remainder filled in from reference TRBV11-2 and TRBJ2-3): EAGVAQSPRYKIIEKRQSVAFWCNPISGHATLYWYQQILGQGPKLLIQFQNNGVVDDSQLPKDRFSAERLKGVDSTLKIQPAKLEDSAVYLCASRGTSGRTDTQYFGPGTRLTVL.

The V gene is TRBV11-2, the J gene TRBJ1-2, with TRBD1 matching 7 bases. Trimming took 6 bases from V and 4 from J; bases not matched to a gene: 8. Germline CDR1 is SGHAT and CDR2 is FQNNGV. This CDR3 has 14 residues. CDR3 bases: TGTGCCAGCAGTCCCGGGACAGCCCTCTATGGCTACACCTTC. Protein: CASSPGTALYGYTF.

This chain connects TRBV11-1 to TRBJ2-2; TRBD1 or TRBD2 may be the D gene (6 bases each). The CDR3 sequence is 16 residues long. V lost 5 bases to trimming and J lost 4 bases, with 17 bases between them. In germline, CDR1 is SGHAT, CDR2 FQDESV (reference sequence). DNA for the CDR3: TGTGCCAGCAGCCCCTATCGGGGGCTGGTCACCGGGGAGCTGTTTTTT. Amino acids: CASSPYRGLVTGELFF.